These 18 T cell receptor beta chains came from one sample sequenced in a study of T cell clones after liver transplantation. Assay: immunoSEQ multiplex PCR; the TCRdb copy retains only in-frame clones and omits some. The sample holds roughly 80,000 clones, around four fifths seen once. Sequencing was performed on CD4+ T cells from blood, taken 45 to 46 months after liver transplant. The source is a human patient who received a liver transplant. Some T cells may have originated in the graft donor.

The chain links TRBV2 to TRBJ2-1, with 7 bases fitting TRBD1. J was trimmed by 4 bases and V by 6 bases; bases with no gene match: 9. This CDR3 has 15 amino acids. CDR1 is SNHLY, CDR2 FYNNEI, per germline. In DNA, the CDR3 is TGTGCCAGCAGCCGATTGAAGGGGGCATACAATGAGCAGTTCTTC. It translates to CASSRLKGAYNEQFF.

J is TRBJ2-1 and V is TRBV7-2; 7 bases are shared with TRBD1. Germline V gene data show CDR1 as SGHTA and CDR2 as FQGNSA. With 1 base clipped from V and 14 bases from J, the junction kept 8 bases outside the gene matches. The CDR3 covers 13 residues. CDR3 protein: CASSLVWYQGEFF. For the CDR3, the DNA is TGTGCCAGCAGCTTAGTATGGTACCAGGGGGAGTTCTTC.

The CDR3 DNA reads TGTGCCAGCAGCGTAGGCCCCCAGCAGCCGGCTCCGTTCTTC. Translated, it gives CASSVGPQQPAPFF. The chain combines TRBV9 with TRBJ2-1; D gene uncertain. Germline CDR1 reads SGDLS; CDR2 reads YYNGEE. This CDR3 spans 14 amino acids. With 0 bases removed from V and 15 bases from J, the gap between germline ends came to 19 bases. The entire variable domain, with the rest obtained from reference TRBV9 and TRBJ2-1, is as follows: DSGVTQTPKHLITATGQRVTLRCSPRSGDLSVYWYQQSLDQGLQFLIQYYNGEERAKGNILERFSAQQFPDLHSELNLSSLELGDSALYFCASSVGPQQPAPFFGPGTRLTVL.

V is TRBV5-1 and J is TRBJ2-7; D not resolved. Trimming removed 3 bases at V and 5 bases at J, with 9 bases between. This CDR3 is built from 12 residues. From germline, CDR1 is SGHRS and CDR2 YFSETQ. In DNA, the CDR3 is TGCGCCAGCAGCTCCGACTTCCACGAGCAGTACTTC. Translation gives CASSSDFHEQYF. Full variable domain (rest looked up from reference TRBV5-1 and TRBJ2-7): KAGVTQTPRYLIKTRGQQVTLSCSPISGHRSVSWYQQTPGQGLQFLFEYFSETQRNKGNFPGRFSGRQFSNSRSEMNVSTLELGDSALYLCASSSDFHEQYFGPGTRLTVT.

This clone was counted a few times. The chain uses TRBV7-2 and TRBJ1-2; D not resolved. Per germline, CDR1 SGHTA and CDR2 FQGNSA. Trimming took off 7 bases at V and 4 bases at J, with 13 bases between the two ends. The CDR3 has 13 residues. CDR3 residues: CASTPLGLYGYTF. The CDR3 bases are TGTGCCAGCACCCCCCTGGGTCTCTATGGCTACACCTTC.

The J gene is TRBJ1-4, the V gene TRBV5-1; TRBD1 aligns across 9 bases. This CDR3 comprises 16 residues. V was pared by 2 bases and J by 1 base, with 3 bases of the junction left unmatched. Germline lookup yields CDR1 SGHRS and CDR2 YFSETQ. The CDR3 region has the DNA TGCGCCAGCAGCTTTCGACAGGGGGGAACTAATGAAAAACTGTTTTTT. This gives the protein CASSFRQGGTNEKLFF.

The V call is TRBV7-8, the J call TRBJ1-4; D unresolved. This CDR3 spans 14 amino acids. The germline V and J ends were trimmed by 4 bases and 7 bases, with 13 bases remaining between them. Germline assignment: CDR1 SGHVS and CDR2 FQNEAQ. The DNA of the CDR3 is TGTGCCAGCAGCTCTCATGGGGTTGGTGAAAAACTGTTTTTT. Its protein is CASSSHGVGEKLFF.

This chain joins TRBV2 and TRBJ1-2; D remains unclear. Trimming pared 4 bases from V and 0 bases from J, leaving 9 bases between. The germline CDR1 and CDR2 sequences are SNHLY and FYNNEI. CDR3 length: 14 residues. The chain's CDR3 is CASSVLGTNYGYTF. CDR3 bases: TGTGCCAGCAGTGTTTTGGGTACTAACTATGGCTACACCTTC.

The chain carries TRBV1 and TRBJ2-6; the D call in the table, TRBD1, was not verified against the DNA. TRBV1 is designated a pseudogene. This CDR3 has 18 amino acids. As DNA, the CDR3 is TGCACCAGCAGCGTCTGTGGTTTGTCACAAAGTCGGGCCAACGTCCTGACTTTC. Amino acid sequence: CTSSVCGLSQSRANVLTF.

This clone was counted once. This rearrangement joins TRBV7-2 to TRBJ2-1, with 7 nucleotides matching TRBD2. Looked up from germline, CDR1 is SGHTA and CDR2 is FQGNSA. CDR3 length: 13 amino acids. Trimming took 4 bases from V and 8 from J; bases not matched to a gene: 5. The CDR3 loop reads CASSSRTSHEQFF. In DNA, the CDR3 is TGTGCCAGCAGCTCCCGGACTAGTCATGAGCAGTTCTTC.

The V call is TRBV18, the J call TRBJ2-3, with a possible D match to TRBD2 (6 bases). The CDR3 sequence is 15 residues long. Germline V CDR1 and CDR2: KGHSH, LQKENI. V gave up 0 bases and J gave up 10 bases, with 17 bases separating them. CDR3 in amino acids: CASSPPTLASEAQYF. DNA for the CDR3: TGTGCCAGCTCACCACCGACCCTAGCGAGCGAAGCGCAGTATTTT.

V usage is TRBV18 and J usage is TRBJ2-2; 10 bases line up with TRBD1. CDR3 length: 16 residues. Germline V lookup: CDR1 KGHSH, CDR2 LQKENI. The V and J ends lost 4 bases and 4 bases, in that order; junction bases with no gene match: 6. CDR3 nucleotide sequence: TGTGCCAGCTCACGTAGACAGGGGGCCGGCACCGGGGAGCTGTTTTTT. It codes for CASSRRQGAGTGELFF.

The chain recombines TRBV11-3 with TRBJ2-3; D could derive from TRBD1 or TRBD2 (5 bases each). Germline V gives CDR1 SGHNT, CDR2 YENEEA. The CDR3 is 14 residues long. The V gene lost 1 base and the J gene lost 5 bases, with 10 bases spanning the gap. The CDR3, as DNA: TGTGCCAGCAGCTTAGGAGGGGCAGGAGATACGCAGTATTTT. Translating gives CASSLGGAGDTQYF.

The chain employs TRBV19 and TRBJ2-2, with 10 bases matching TRBD2. Per the germline V gene, CDR1 is LNHDA and CDR2 is SQIVND (reference sequence). The CDR3 is made up of 15 amino acids. V lost 5 bases and J lost 4; bases outside the gene matches: 4. CDR3 coding DNA: TGTGCCAGTAGTCGGCGGACTAGCGGCACCGGGGAGCTGTTTTTT. Its translation: CASSRRTSGTGELFF.

This clone was found a few times. The chain combines TRBV6-5 with TRBJ2-2; TRBD1 might be the D (6 bases). Germline V CDR1 and CDR2: MNHEY, SVGAGI. The V and J ends lost 5 bases and 4 bases respectively, with 11 bases between them. This CDR3 is built from 14 residues. The CDR3 here is CASSPGQFTGELFF. CDR3 DNA sequence: TGTGCCAGCAGTCCCGGACAGTTCACCGGGGAGCTGTTTTTT.

The CDR3 sequence is CASSRPGGAGPQHF. DNA for the CDR3: TGTGCCAGCAGCCGGCCGGGGGGGGCAGGGCCCCAGCATTTT. The chain recombines TRBV5-8 with TRBJ1-5; D might be TRBD1 (6 bases). Germline lookup yields CDR1 SGHTS and CDR2 YDEGEE. This CDR3 contains 14 residues. The V end lost 4 bases, the J end lost 9 bases, and 17 bases lay between the germline ends. Drawing the rest from reference TRBV5-8 and TRBJ1-5, the complete variable domain is EAGVTQSPTHLIKTRGQQATLRCSPISGHTSVYWYQQALGLGLQFLLWYDEGEERNRGNFPPRFSGRQFPNYSSELNVNALELEDSALYLCASSRPGGAGPQHFGDGTRLSIL.

The chain has TRBV18 and TRBJ1-1, with 8 bases fitting TRBD1. Germline V gene data show CDR1 as KGHSH and CDR2 as LQKENI. V was pared by 4 bases and J by 3 bases, with 4 bases of the junction left unmatched. This CDR3 is 14 amino acids long. The CDR3 loop is CASSHTGGDTEAFF. The DNA for the CDR3 is TGTGCCAGCTCACACACAGGGGGGGACACTGAAGCTTTCTTT.

V gene TRBV7-2 combines with J gene TRBJ2-2; 7 nucleotides agree with TRBD2. V gave up 5 bases and J gave up 8 bases; unmatched junction bases: 8. Germline CDR1 and CDR2: SGHTA and FQGNSA. The CDR3 totals 14 residues. CDR3 loop: CASSPQGGWGELFF. In DNA form, the CDR3 reads TGTGCCAGCAGCCCCCAGGGAGGGTGGGGGGAGCTGTTTTTT. The entire variable domain, with the rest obtained from reference TRBV7-2 and TRBJ2-2, is as follows: GAGVSQSPSNKVTEKGKDVELRCDPISGHTALYWYRQSLGQGLEFLIYFQGNSAPDKSGLPSDRFSAERTGGSVSTLTIQRTQQEDSAVYLCASSPQGGWGELFFGEGSRLTVL.